These 17 T cell receptor beta chains share one sample of origin, sequenced in a study of blood T cell repertoires in COVID-19. Data came from immunoSEQ multiplex PCR; TCRdb stores just in-frame clones and leaves some out. The data hold about 190,000 clones, with approximately 84% observed a single time. The sample consisted of PBMCs or T cells enriched from blood (not recorded which). The receptors were gathered from a woman in her 30s who had recovered from COVID-19.

This chain uses TRBV2 with TRBJ1-5; no firm D call. The CDR3 consists of 16 residues. The V end was cut by 6 bases, the J end by 1 base, with 16 bases between. Germline V lookup: CDR1 SNHLY, CDR2 FYNNEI. CDR3 in DNA: TGTGCCAGCAGCTGGTCTTCTCGAGGGAGCAATCAGCCCCAGCATTTT. Translated: CASSWSSRGSNQPQHF.

The genes are TRBV19 and TRBJ2-1; perhaps TRBD2 as D (6 bases). This CDR3 contains 15 residues. From germline, CDR1 is LNHDA and CDR2 SQIVND (reference sequence). V dropped 4 bases and J dropped 5 bases, with 15 bases sitting between them. The CDR3 DNA sequence: TGTGCCAGTAGTACCCCGGGGGAGACACACAATGAGCAGTTCTTC. This translates into CASSTPGETHNEQFF. Full variable domain (remainder filled in from reference TRBV19 and TRBJ2-1): DGGITQSPKYLFRKEGQNVTLSCEQNLNHDAMYWYRQDPGQGLRLIYYSQIVNDFQKGDIAEGYSVSREKKESFPLTVTSAQKNPTAFYLCASSTPGETHNEQFFGPGTRLTVL.

The CDR3 here is CASSQSRNRQNTEAFF. The CDR3 DNA sequence: TGTGCCAGCAGCCAATCTAGGAACAGGCAGAACACTGAAGCTTTCTTT. This chain links TRBV16 with TRBJ1-1; a possible D gene is TRBD1 (5 bases). The CDR3 is 16 amino acids. V was trimmed by 0 bases and J by 1 base, leaving 12 bases between them. From germline, CDR1 is KGHSY and CDR2 FQNENV.

This clone appeared a few times. The J gene is TRBJ1-6, the V gene TRBV7-6, with TRBD1 matching over 9 bases. Germline V gives CDR1 SGHVS, CDR2 FNYEAQ. The CDR3 extends over 15 amino acids. Unmatched junction bases numbered 6, after V lost 5 bases and J lost 7 bases. CDR3 protein: CASSLSGQGNSPLHF. The CDR3 DNA is TGTGCCAGCAGCCTTTCGGGACAGGGCAATTCACCCCTCCACTTT.

This sequence joins TRBV18 and TRBJ1-3, with unresolved D. V was trimmed by 6 bases and J by 0 bases, leaving 12 bases between them. Germline CDR1 is KGHSH and CDR2 is LQKENI. The CDR3 spans 15 residues. CDR3 sequence: CASSPDTVSGNTIYF. The CDR3 DNA reads TGTGCCAGCTCCCCCGACACGGTCTCTGGAAACACCATATATTTT.

The chain employs TRBV27 and TRBJ1-6; D perhaps matches TRBD1 (6 bases). CDR3 length: 16 residues. V lost 7 bases and J lost 7, with 20 bases in between. Germline-derived CDR1 and CDR2 are MNHEY and SMNVEV (reference sequence). The chain's CDR3 is CASTLAGGSGNSPLHF. CDR3 in DNA: TGTGCCAGCACCCTGGCGGGGGGCTCGGGGAATTCACCCCTCCACTTT.

This clone was recorded only once. J is TRBJ2-3 and V is TRBV6-5; no clear D gene. Deletions cut 8 bases from V and 0 bases from J, with 12 bases between. The CDR3 contains 14 residues. Germline V CDR1 and CDR2: MNHEY, SVGAGI. The CDR3 here is CASSSRLSTDTQYF. The CDR3 DNA reads as TGTGCCAGCTCGTCGCGGCTAAGCACAGATACGCAGTATTTT.

The chain recombines TRBV10-3 with TRBJ2-7, with TRBD2 matching 9 bases. The junction had 6 bases not matched to a gene; V was cut back by 6 bases and J by 0 bases. The CDR3 has 15 amino acids. Per germline, CDR1 ENHRY and CDR2 SYGVKD. The CDR3 DNA follows: TGTGCCATCAGGAACTTAGCGGGAGACTCCTACGAGCAGTACTTC. It codes for CAIRNLAGDSYEQYF.

The chain carries TRBV6-2 or TRBV6-3 and TRBJ1-5; TRBD1 aligns across 7 bases. V shed 5 bases, J shed 3 bases, and the junction held 4 bases outside the gene matches. Germline V gene data show CDR1 as MNHEY and CDR2 as SVGEGT. The CDR3 is 14 amino acids. The CDR3 region has the DNA TGTGCCAGCAGTCCGGACAGGATCAATCAGCCCCAGCATTTT. Translated: CASSPDRINQPQHF.

This chain uses TRBV5-1 with TRBJ2-3; 8 bases agree with TRBD1. The germline V gene encodes CDR1 SGHRS and CDR2 YFSETQ. Losses at the gene ends were 1 base for V and 2 bases for J; bases not matched to a gene: 6. The CDR3 has 16 amino acids. The CDR3 bases are TGCGCCAGCAGCTTGACTAGGACAGGGTACACAGATACGCAGTATTTT. It codes for CASSLTRTGYTDTQYF.

The chain recombines TRBV30 with TRBJ1-5, with 7 bases that match TRBD1. The CDR3 totals 15 residues. The germline gives CDR1 GTSNPN, CDR2 SVGIG (reference sequence). V was clipped by 4 bases and J by 4 bases; unmatched bases: 10. The CDR3 region is CAWTYSSGGNQPQHF. CDR3 DNA sequence: TGTGCCTGGACCTATTCCTCAGGGGGGAATCAGCCCCAGCATTTT.

V is TRBV7-2 and J is TRBJ2-5, with D possibly being TRBD1 (5 bases). Between the trimmed V and J ends, which lost 1 base and 5 bases, there was a span of 11 bases. The CDR3 loop spans 14 amino acids. Germline loops: CDR1 SGHTA, CDR2 FQGNSA. This CDR3 is CASSLGQYSETQYF. CDR3 in DNA: TGTGCCAGCAGCTTAGGACAGTATTCCGAGACCCAGTACTTC.

There are a few counts of this clone. The V gene is TRBV7-2, the J gene TRBJ2-2, with 13 nucleotides matching TRBD2. Germline loops: CDR1 SGHTA, CDR2 FQGNSA. V lost 5 bases, J lost 5 bases, and 5 bases stayed unmatched. The CDR3 runs to 16 residues. CDR3 sequence: CASSPQLAGGTGELFF. The CDR3 nucleotides are TGTGCCAGCAGCCCCCAACTAGCGGGAGGGACCGGGGAGCTGTTTTTT.

There are many counts of this clone. For the CDR3, the DNA is TGTGCCAGCAGTGAGAACGGACTACTCTACAATGAGCAGTTCTTC. It translates to CASSENGLLYNEQFF. The chain combines TRBV2 with TRBJ2-1; tentatively, D is TRBD2 (6 bases). V gave up 3 bases and J gave up 3 bases, with 12 bases separating them. The V gene's germline CDR1 is SNHLY and CDR2 FYNNEI. The CDR3 covers 15 residues.

The chain combines TRBV9 with TRBJ1-4, with a weak D call TRBD1 (6 bases). The CDR3 length is 15 residues. Trimming took 3 bases from V and 0 from J, leaving 9 bases between them. Looked up from germline, CDR1 is SGDLS and CDR2 is YYNGEE. Here the CDR3 reads CASSATGTTNEKLFF. CDR3 coding DNA: TGTGCCAGCAGCGCGACAGGTACAACTAATGAAAAACTGTTTTTT.

This clone was found a few times. The CDR3 here is CASSGRFNEKLFF. CDR3 coding DNA: TGTGCCAGTAGTGGCAGGTTTAATGAAAAACTGTTTTTT. V and J are TRBV19 and TRBJ1-4; D remains unclear. CDR3 size: 13 residues. Germline values: CDR1 LNHDA, CDR2 SQIVND (reference sequence). The V and J ends lost 5 bases and 4 bases respectively, with 8 bases between them.

The chain has TRBV28 and TRBJ1-6, with TRBD1 matching over 7 bases. Germline values: CDR1 MDHEN, CDR2 SYDVKM. V trimming: 4 bases; J trimming: 8 bases; junction bases outside the gene matches: 11. The CDR3 length is 16 residues. This CDR3 reads CASSSSGGVRYSPLHF. In DNA form, the CDR3 reads TGTGCCAGCAGTTCGTCAGGGGGAGTTCGATATTCACCCCTCCACTTT.